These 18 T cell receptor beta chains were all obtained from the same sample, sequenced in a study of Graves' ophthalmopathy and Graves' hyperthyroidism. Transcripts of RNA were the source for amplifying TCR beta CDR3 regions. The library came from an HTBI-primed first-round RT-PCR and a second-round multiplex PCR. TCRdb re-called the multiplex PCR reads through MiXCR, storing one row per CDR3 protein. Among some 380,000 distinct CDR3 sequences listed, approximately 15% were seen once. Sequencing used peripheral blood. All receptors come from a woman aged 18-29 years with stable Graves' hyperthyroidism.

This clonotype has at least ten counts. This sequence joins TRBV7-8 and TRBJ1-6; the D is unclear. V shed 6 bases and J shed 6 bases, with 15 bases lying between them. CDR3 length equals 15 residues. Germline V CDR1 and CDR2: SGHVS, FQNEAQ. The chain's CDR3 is CASSPTSAVNSPLHF. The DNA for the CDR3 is TGTGCCAGCAGTCCCACTTCAGCAGTTAATTCACCCCTCCACTTT.

The CDR3 reads CASDFSEGLGNTEAFF. The CDR3 coding sequence is TGTGCCAGCGACTTTTCCGAGGGATTGGGGAACACTGAAGCTTTCTTT. The chain recombines TRBV28 with TRBJ1-1; no clear D. Deletions cut 8 bases from V and 1 base from J, with 20 bases between. The CDR3 consists of 16 residues. Germline assignment: CDR1 MDHEN and CDR2 SYDVKM.

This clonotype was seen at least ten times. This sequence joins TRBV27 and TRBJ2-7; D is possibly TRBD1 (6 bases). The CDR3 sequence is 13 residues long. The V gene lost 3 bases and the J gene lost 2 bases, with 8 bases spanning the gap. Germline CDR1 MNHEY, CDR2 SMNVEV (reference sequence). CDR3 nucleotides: TGTGCCAGCAGTTTGGGGGCGGCCTACGAGCAGTACTTC. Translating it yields CASSLGAAYEQYF.

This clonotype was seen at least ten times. CDR3 sequence (DNA): TGTGCCAGCAGACCAGACACCCGGGGAAGCAATCAGCCCCAGCATTTT. Translated: CASRPDTRGSNQPQHF. The chain recombines TRBV12-3 or TRBV12-4 with TRBJ1-5; D unclear. V was trimmed by 6 bases and J by 1 base, leaving 16 bases between them. This CDR3 has 16 residues.

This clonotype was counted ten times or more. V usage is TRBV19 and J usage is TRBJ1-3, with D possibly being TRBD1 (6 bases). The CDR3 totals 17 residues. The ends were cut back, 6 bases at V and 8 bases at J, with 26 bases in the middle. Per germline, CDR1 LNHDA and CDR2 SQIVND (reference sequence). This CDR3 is CASRRTDSRPESDTIYF. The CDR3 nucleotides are TGTGCCAGTAGGAGAACGGACAGCCGCCCCGAGAGCGACACCATATATTTT.

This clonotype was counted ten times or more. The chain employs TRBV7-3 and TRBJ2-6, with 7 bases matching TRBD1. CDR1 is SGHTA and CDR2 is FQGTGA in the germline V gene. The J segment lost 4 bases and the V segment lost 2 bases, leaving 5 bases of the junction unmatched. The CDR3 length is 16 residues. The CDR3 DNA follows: TGTGCCAGCAGCTTAGAGGGGGCGACGGGGGCCAACGTCCTGACTTTC. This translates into CASSLEGATGANVLTF.

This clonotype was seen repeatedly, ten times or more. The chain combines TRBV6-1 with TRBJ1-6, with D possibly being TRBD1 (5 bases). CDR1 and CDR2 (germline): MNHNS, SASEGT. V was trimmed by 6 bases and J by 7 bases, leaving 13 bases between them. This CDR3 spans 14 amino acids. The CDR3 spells CASRGTGLNSPLHF. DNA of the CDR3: TGTGCCAGCAGGGGCACGGGGCTAAATTCACCCCTCCACTTT.

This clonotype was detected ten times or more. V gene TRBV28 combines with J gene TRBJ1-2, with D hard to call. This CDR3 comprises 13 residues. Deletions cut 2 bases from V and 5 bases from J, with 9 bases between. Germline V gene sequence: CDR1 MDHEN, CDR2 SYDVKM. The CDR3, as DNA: TGTGCCAGCAGTTTAGAGATCCTTTATGGCTACACCTTC. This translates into CASSLEILYGYTF.

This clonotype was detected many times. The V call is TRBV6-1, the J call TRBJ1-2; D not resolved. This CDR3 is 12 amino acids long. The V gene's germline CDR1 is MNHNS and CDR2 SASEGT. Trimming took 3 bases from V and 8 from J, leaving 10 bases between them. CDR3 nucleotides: TGTGCCAGCAGTGATAGAGTCGGCGGCTACACCTTC. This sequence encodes CASSDRVGGYTF.

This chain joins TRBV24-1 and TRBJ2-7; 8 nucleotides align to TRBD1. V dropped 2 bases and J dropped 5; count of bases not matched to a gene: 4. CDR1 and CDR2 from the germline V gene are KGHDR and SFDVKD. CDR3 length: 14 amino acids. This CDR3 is CATSDSTGVDEQYF. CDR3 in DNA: TGTGCCACCAGTGATTCGACAGGGGTGGACGAGCAGTACTTC.

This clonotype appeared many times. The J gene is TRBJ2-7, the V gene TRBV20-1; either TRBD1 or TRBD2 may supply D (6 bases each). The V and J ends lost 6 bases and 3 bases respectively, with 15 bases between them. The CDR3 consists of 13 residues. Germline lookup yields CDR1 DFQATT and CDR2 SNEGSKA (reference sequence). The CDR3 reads CSARIQGLYEQYF. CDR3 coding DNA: TGCAGTGCCAGGATACAGGGACTCTACGAGCAGTACTTC.

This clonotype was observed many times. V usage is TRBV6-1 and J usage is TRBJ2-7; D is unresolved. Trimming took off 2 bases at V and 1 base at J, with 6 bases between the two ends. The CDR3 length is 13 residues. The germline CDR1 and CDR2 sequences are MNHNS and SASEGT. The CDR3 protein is CASSESSSYEQYF. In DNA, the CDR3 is TGTGCCAGCAGTGAATCCTCTTCCTACGAGCAGTACTTC.

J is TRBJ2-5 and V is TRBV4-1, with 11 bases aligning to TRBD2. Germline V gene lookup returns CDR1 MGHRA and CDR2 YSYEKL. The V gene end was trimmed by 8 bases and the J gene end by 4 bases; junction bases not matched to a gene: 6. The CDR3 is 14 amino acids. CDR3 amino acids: CASAPSGGPETQYF. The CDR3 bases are TGCGCCAGCGCCCCTAGCGGGGGGCCAGAGACCCAGTACTTC.

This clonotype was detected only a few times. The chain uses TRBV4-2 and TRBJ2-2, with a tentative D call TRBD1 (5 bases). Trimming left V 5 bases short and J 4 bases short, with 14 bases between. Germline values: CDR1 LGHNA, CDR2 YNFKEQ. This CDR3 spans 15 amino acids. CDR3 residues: CASSEGVPGTGELFF. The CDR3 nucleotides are TGTGCCAGCAGCGAAGGGGTCCCGGGCACCGGGGAGCTGTTTTTT.

The DNA of the CDR3 is TGTGCCACCTTGAGCGGGAGCACCGTGACCGGGGAGCTGTTTTTT. It is translated as CATLSGSTVTGELFF. The rearrangement links TRBV28 to TRBJ2-2; 8 nucleotides agree with TRBD2. The CDR3 is 15 amino acids. Germline V gene sequence: CDR1 MDHEN, CDR2 SYDVKM. V lost 10 bases and J lost 5; bases outside the gene matches: 12.

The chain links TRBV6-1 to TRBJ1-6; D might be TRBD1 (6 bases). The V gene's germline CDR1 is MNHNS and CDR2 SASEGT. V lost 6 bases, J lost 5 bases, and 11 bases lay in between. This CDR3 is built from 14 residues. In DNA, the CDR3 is TGTGCCAGCAGGCTACAGGGCAATAATTCACCCCTCCACTTT. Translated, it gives CASRLQGNNSPLHF.

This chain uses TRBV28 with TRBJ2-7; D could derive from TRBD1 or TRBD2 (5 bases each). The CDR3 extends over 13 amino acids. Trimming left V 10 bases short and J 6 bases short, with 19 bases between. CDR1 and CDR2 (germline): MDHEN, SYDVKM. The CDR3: CAITKRGLSEQYF. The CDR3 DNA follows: TGTGCCATAACTAAGAGGGGCCTAAGCGAGCAGTACTTC.

Written as DNA, the CDR3 is TGTGCCAGCAGCGTAGGGGCAAAAGGGCCGGGGTTAATGAACACTGAAGCTTTCTTT. This codes for CASSVGAKGPGLMNTEAFF. V is TRBV9 and J is TRBJ1-1; D unclear. V shed 0 bases and J shed 0 bases, with 21 bases lying between them. The CDR3 consists of 19 residues. The germline CDR1 and CDR2 sequences are SGDLS and YYNGEE.